This T cell receptor (beta chain) was captured by sequencing in a study of identical twins. Study-level points and caveats: Cross-sectional statistical analysis was relied on for the conclusions, without the same donors being followed. Beta out-of-frame twin sharing showed a weaker excess. With abundant cord blood beta clonotypes, insertions were fewer; memory repertoires showed no such pattern.

For this clonotype: The antigen is undetermined.

The CDR3 has 14 amino acids. V was clipped by 10 bases and J by 4 bases; unmatched bases: 4. Looked up from germline, CDR1 is ENHRY and CDR2 is SYGVKD. A universal primer site came from template switching; cDNA carried unique molecular identifiers. TCRdb reprocessed the 5' RACE reads with MiXCR, giving one entry per CDR3 protein. The table lists 1.5 million or so distinct CDR3 sequences, roughly a third of them singletons. Material for sequencing was cord blood. The receptor's source is a newborn girl in good health. V is TRBV10-3 and J is TRBJ2-1; 13 positions match TRBD2. The CDR3 reads CATALAGGYNEQFF. CDR3 sequence (DNA): TGTGCCACCGCACTAGCGGGAGGGTACAATGAGCAGTTCTTC.